This entry concerns a single T cell receptor beta chain. Its antigen remains unidentified. The data were taken from a study of radiation and T cells in renal cell carcinoma. Assay: immunoSEQ multiplex PCR; the TCRdb copy retains only in-frame clones and omits some. The sample has approximately 83,000 clones, approximately 86% seen once; the top ten hold more than 9%. Study results and limitations: Without pretreatment biopsies, baseline tumor clonotype presence was undetermined.

The CDR3 consists of 15 residues. Unmatched junction bases numbered 4, after V lost 4 bases and J lost 2 bases. The germline V gene has CDR1 SEHNR and CDR2 FQNEAQ (reference sequence). Noted time point: blood 4 weeks post-SBRT, at nephrectomy. Treatment of the sample: 15 Gy SBRT to primary tumor, nephrectomy 4 weeks later. Nephrectomy followed 15 Gy stereotactic body radiation by 4 weeks. This specimen was blood, taken from a patient whose treatment included radiotherapy and nephrectomy. The rearrangement joins TRBV7-9 to TRBJ2-2; 7 positions match TRBD2. The receptor comes from a man aged 50-59 years with renal cell carcinoma. This CDR3 is CASSYGTTNTGELFF. In DNA, the CDR3 is TGTGCCAGCAGCTACGGGACTACTAACACCGGGGAGCTGTTTTTT.